The 21 T cell receptor beta chains presented below share a single source sample, sequenced in a study of blood T cell repertoires in COVID-19. The repertoire was sequenced with immunoSEQ multiplex PCR; TCRdb's copy has only in-frame clones and lacks some. The sample lists approximately 310,000 clones, over 75% occurring once. Sequenced sample: peripheral blood. These receptors originate from a woman aged 45-60 years who had recovered from COVID-19.

V gene TRBV28 combines with J gene TRBJ1-2; no clear D. The CDR3 loop spans 13 amino acids. Germline V gene sequence: CDR1 MDHEN, CDR2 SYDVKM. V dropped 2 bases and J dropped 5 bases, with 9 bases sitting between them. CDR3 region: CASSLREDYGYTF. The CDR3, as DNA: TGTGCCAGCAGTTTAAGGGAGGATTATGGCTACACCTTC.

The V gene is TRBV5-1, the J gene TRBJ1-1; 7 nucleotides match TRBD1. CDR3 size: 14 residues. Trimming at V came to 0 bases and at J to 4 bases, leaving 3 bases not matched to a gene. Germline V gene sequence: CDR1 SGHRS, CDR2 YFSETQ. CDR3 DNA: TGCGCCAGCAGCTTGGGGGACAGAGCCACTGAAGCTTTCTTT. The encoded protein is CASSLGDRATEAFF.

The chain uses TRBV5-6 and TRBJ1-3; unclear D gene. V was cut by 0 bases and J by 4 bases, with 8 bases left in between. CDR1 and CDR2 (germline): SGHDT, YYEEEE. This CDR3 spans 14 amino acids. This chain's CDR3 is CASSLGELGNTIYF. As DNA, the CDR3 is TGTGCCAGCAGCTTGGGGGAGCTCGGAAACACCATATATTTT.

The gene calls are TRBV3-1 (or the pseudogene TRBV3-2) and TRBJ1-6; 9 bases align to TRBD1. The CDR3 covers 21 residues. Germline V CDR1 and CDR2: LGHDT, YNNKEL (reference sequence). V gave up 2 bases and J gave up 0 bases; unmatched junction bases: 14. The CDR3, as DNA: TGTGCCAGCAGCCAACACTCGAACCCGCGACAGGGGGGCTCCTATAATTCACCCCTCCACTTT. Translation gives CASSQHSNPRQGGSYNSPLHF.

This sequence joins TRBV6-2 or TRBV6-3 and TRBJ2-5; D gene ambiguous. Germline-derived CDR1 and CDR2 are MNHEY and SVGEGT. The CDR3 has 12 residues. V was clipped by 2 bases and J by 3 bases, with 4 bases between them. The CDR3 loop is CASSYQKETQYF. CDR3 DNA: TGTGCCAGCAGTTACCAGAAAGAGACCCAGTACTTC.

This chain connects TRBV5-5 to TRBJ1-5; 12 bases align to TRBD1. V trimming: 4 bases; J trimming: 8 bases; junction bases outside the gene matches: 7. The germline V gene has CDR1 SGHKS and CDR2 YYEKEE (reference sequence). This CDR3 is 15 amino acids long. The CDR3 DNA follows: TGTGCCAGCAGCCCCGGGACAGGGGGCGTCAAGCCCCAGCATTTT. Its translation is CASSPGTGGVKPQHF.

This chain joins TRBV7-8 and TRBJ2-7, with 7 bases aligning to TRBD2. Germline CDR1 reads SGHVS; CDR2 reads FQNEAQ. The CDR3 contains 16 residues. Losses at the gene ends were 1 base for V and 4 bases for J; bases not matched to a gene: 10. The CDR3 DNA reads TGTGCCAGCAGCTTAGAGTGGGAGGGCCTTCGTTACGAGCAGTACTTC. Amino acids: CASSLEWEGLRYEQYF. The variable domain in full, with the rest retrieved from reference TRBV7-8 and TRBJ2-7, is GAGVSQSPRYKVAKRGQDVALRCDPISGHVSLFWYQQALGQGPEFLTYFQNEAQLDKSGLPSDRFFAERPEGSVSTLKIQRTQQEDSAVYLCASSLEWEGLRYEQYFGPGTRLTVT.

This clone was detected a few times. Other DNA variants within this sample encode the same CDR3. This sequence joins TRBV6-2 or TRBV6-3 and TRBJ1-5, with TRBD1 identical over 7 bases. Germline assignment: CDR1 MNHEY and CDR2 SVGEGT. V lost 2 bases and J lost 2; bases outside the gene matches: 3. The CDR3 spans 15 residues. This CDR3 is CASSYRGQGNQPQHF. The CDR3 DNA is TGTGCCAGCAGTTACCGTGGACAGGGCAATCAGCCCCAGCATTTT.

Regarding this clone: Other nucleotide sequences in the sample specify the same CDR3. V is TRBV7-2 and J is TRBJ1-3; 7 positions match TRBD1. This CDR3 is built from 15 residues. V lost 3 bases and J lost 0; bases outside the gene matches: 2. Germline loops: CDR1 SGHTA, CDR2 FQGNSA. Here the CDR3 DNA reads TGTGCCAGCAGCTTTACAGGGGACTCTGGAAACACCATATATTTT. It yields the protein CASSFTGDSGNTIYF.

This clone was observed once. This chain links TRBV28 with TRBJ1-6; D might be TRBD1 (5 bases). Per the germline V gene, CDR1 is MDHEN and CDR2 is SYDVKM. CDR3 length equals 14 residues. Trimming shortened V by 3 bases and J by 9 bases, and 12 bases separated the two germline ends. The CDR3 here is CASSFPRGGSPLHF. The CDR3 DNA is TGTGCCAGCAGTTTTCCTAGGGGAGGTTCACCCCTCCACTTT.

The table lists this clone with a few counts. V gene TRBV5-1 combines with J gene TRBJ2-7; 8 positions match TRBD1. Losses at the gene ends were 0 bases for V and 0 bases for J; bases not matched to a gene: 2. Germline lookup yields CDR1 SGHRS and CDR2 YFSETQ. This CDR3 spans 15 amino acids. This chain's CDR3 is CASSLGQGISYEQYF. The DNA for the CDR3 is TGCGCCAGCAGCTTGGGACAGGGGATCTCCTACGAGCAGTACTTC.

The chain joins TRBV28 to TRBJ2-1; possibly TRBD2 for D (6 bases). The CDR3 has 14 amino acids. The V gene lost 7 bases and the J gene lost 6 bases, with 16 bases spanning the gap. Germline CDR1 is MDHEN and CDR2 is SYDVKM. The CDR3 DNA reads as TGTGCCAGCAAACCACTTGGGAGGCCCAATGAGCAGTTCTTC. Its translation is CASKPLGRPNEQFF.

J is TRBJ2-5 and V is TRBV11-3, with D hard to call. This CDR3 has 16 residues. The V end was cut by 1 base, the J end by 0 bases, with 12 bases between. Germline V lookup: CDR1 SGHNT, CDR2 YENEEA. Here the CDR3 reads CASSLGSGGYQETQYF. In DNA, the CDR3 is TGTGCCAGCAGCTTAGGGTCGGGTGGGTACCAAGAGACCCAGTACTTC.

The chain is built from TRBV20-1 and TRBJ2-1; 7 positions agree with TRBD2. CDR3 length: 11 amino acids. Germline CDR1 is DFQATT and CDR2 is SNEGSKA (reference sequence). After removal of 6 bases from V and 8 bases from J, the junction contained 4 bases not matched to a gene. The CDR3 is CSAAGVYEQFF. The CDR3 bases are TGCAGTGCCGCGGGGGTGTATGAGCAGTTCTTC.

This chain joins TRBV18 and TRBJ2-5; D might be TRBD2 (5 bases). Germline CDR1 and CDR2: KGHSH and LQKENI. The germline V and J ends were trimmed by 8 bases and 1 base, with 14 bases remaining between them. The CDR3 runs 14 residues. The CDR3 sequence is CASHYPGTQETQYF. CDR3 DNA sequence: TGTGCCAGCCACTATCCGGGAACCCAAGAGACCCAGTACTTC.

This chain connects TRBV19 to TRBJ1-5; TRBD1 aligns across 11 bases. This CDR3 contains 17 residues. In germline, CDR1 is LNHDA, CDR2 SQIVND (reference sequence). V lost 7 bases, J lost 0 bases, and 8 bases stayed unmatched. The CDR3 sequence is CASTGGQGAFSNQPQHF. In nucleotides, the CDR3 is TGTGCCAGTACCGGCGGACAGGGGGCGTTTAGCAATCAGCCCCAGCATTTT.

Concerning this clone itself: This same CDR3 is encoded by further DNA sequences in the sample. This chain connects TRBV5-1 to TRBJ2-1, with 10 bases fitting TRBD2. Looked up from germline, CDR1 is SGHRS and CDR2 is YFSETQ. CDR3 size: 15 residues. J lost 1 base, V lost 4 bases, and 2 bases had no gene match. The CDR3 DNA is TGCGCCAGCAGCCTGACTAGCGGGTCCTACAATGAGCAGTTCTTC. It codes for CASSLTSGSYNEQFF.

V usage is TRBV7-6 and J usage is TRBJ2-3; 11 bases map to TRBD2. CDR1 is SGHVS and CDR2 is FNYEAQ in the germline V gene. With 5 bases clipped from V and 4 bases from J, the junction kept 11 bases outside the gene matches. The CDR3 has 17 residues. In nucleotides, the CDR3 is TGTGCCAGCAGCCTACGACTAGCGGGGTTGGTTTCAGATACGCAGTATTTT. This codes for CASSLRLAGLVSDTQYF.

The V and J genes are TRBV5-4 and TRBJ2-3; TRBD1 might be the D (6 bases). Trimming removed 4 bases at V and 0 bases at J, with 18 bases between. Germline-derived CDR1 and CDR2 are SGHNT and YYREEE (reference sequence). The CDR3 is 17 residues long. The CDR3 DNA follows: TGTGCCAGCAGCACGGGCTGGGACGGACAGAGCACAGATACGCAGTATTTT. As protein: CASSTGWDGQSTDTQYF.

V usage is TRBV5-1 and J usage is TRBJ2-1; 9 nucleotides align to TRBD2. V lost 2 bases and J lost 4; bases outside the gene matches: 4. Germline V gives CDR1 SGHRS, CDR2 YFSETQ. The CDR3 is made up of 15 amino acids. This CDR3 reads CASSFSGGPYNEQFF. The CDR3 DNA sequence: TGCGCCAGCAGCTTCAGCGGGGGGCCATACAATGAGCAGTTCTTC.

The chain carries TRBV5-3 and TRBJ1-2, with D uncertain. TRBV5-3 is reported as an ORF; its role is uncertain. The CDR3 is made up of 13 amino acids. V was cut by 1 base and J by 8 bases, with 12 bases left in between. The chain's CDR3 is CARSLCHLLGYTF. The CDR3 region has the DNA TGTGCCAGAAGCTTGTGTCACCTATTAGGCTACACCTTC.